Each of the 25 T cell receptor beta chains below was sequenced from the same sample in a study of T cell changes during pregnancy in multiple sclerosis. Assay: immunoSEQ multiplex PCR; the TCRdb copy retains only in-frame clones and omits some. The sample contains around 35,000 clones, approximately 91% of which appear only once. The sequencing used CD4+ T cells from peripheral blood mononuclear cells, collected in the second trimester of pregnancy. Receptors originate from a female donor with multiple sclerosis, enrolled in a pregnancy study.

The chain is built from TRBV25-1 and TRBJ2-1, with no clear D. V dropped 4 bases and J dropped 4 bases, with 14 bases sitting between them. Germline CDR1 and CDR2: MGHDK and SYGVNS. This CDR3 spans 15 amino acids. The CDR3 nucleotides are TGTGCCAGCAGTGGCTTAAACGCAACTTACAATGAGCAGTTCTTC. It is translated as CASSGLNATYNEQFF.

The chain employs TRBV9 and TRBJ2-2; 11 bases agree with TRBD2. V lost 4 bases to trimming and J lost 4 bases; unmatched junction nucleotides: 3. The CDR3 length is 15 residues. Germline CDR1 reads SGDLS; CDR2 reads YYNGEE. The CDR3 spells CASSLSGRGTGELFF. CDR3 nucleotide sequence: TGTGCCAGCAGCCTTAGCGGGAGGGGCACCGGGGAGCTGTTTTTT.

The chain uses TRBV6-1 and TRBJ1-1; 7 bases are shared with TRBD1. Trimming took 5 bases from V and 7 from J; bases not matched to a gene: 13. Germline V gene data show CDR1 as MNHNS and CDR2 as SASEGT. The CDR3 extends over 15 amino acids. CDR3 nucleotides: TGTGCCAGCAGTTCGAACACCGGGACAGCCTATGAAGCTTTCTTT. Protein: CASSSNTGTAYEAFF.

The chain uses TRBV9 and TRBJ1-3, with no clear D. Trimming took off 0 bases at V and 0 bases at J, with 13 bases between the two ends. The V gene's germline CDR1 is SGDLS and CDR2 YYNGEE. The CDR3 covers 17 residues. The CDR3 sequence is CASSVGGLLVSGNTIYF. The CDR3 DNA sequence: TGTGCCAGCAGCGTAGGAGGGTTACTCGTCTCTGGAAACACCATATATTTT.

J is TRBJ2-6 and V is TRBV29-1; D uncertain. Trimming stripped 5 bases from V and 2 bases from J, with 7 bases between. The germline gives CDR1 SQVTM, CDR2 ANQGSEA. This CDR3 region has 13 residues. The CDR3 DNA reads TGCAGCGTTCTTACAACTGGGGCCAACGTCCTGACTTTC. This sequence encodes CSVLTTGANVLTF.

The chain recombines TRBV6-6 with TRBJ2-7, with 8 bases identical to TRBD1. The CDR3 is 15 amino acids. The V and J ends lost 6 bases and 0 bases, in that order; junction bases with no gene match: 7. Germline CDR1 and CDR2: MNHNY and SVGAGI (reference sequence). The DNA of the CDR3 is TGTGCCAGCAGGTTAGCCGGGACAGGCTCCTACGAGCAGTACTTC. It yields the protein CASRLAGTGSYEQYF.

The CDR3 DNA reads TGTGCCAGCAGCTTTGGGACAGGTCTCCACGGGGAGCTGTTTTTT. It specifies CASSFGTGLHGELFF. This rearrangement joins TRBV7-9 to TRBJ2-2; 8 bases map to TRBD1. CDR3 size: 15 residues. Germline loops: CDR1 SEHNR, CDR2 FQNEAQ (reference sequence). Losses at the gene ends were 3 bases for V and 7 bases for J; bases not matched to a gene: 7.

The CDR3 loop is CASSDGMGASTDTQYF. In DNA form, the CDR3 reads TGTGCCAGCAGTGATGGTATGGGGGCTTCCACAGATACGCAGTATTTT. The chain couples TRBV2 to TRBJ2-3, with a tentative D call TRBD1 (6 bases). Germline V gene lookup returns CDR1 SNHLY and CDR2 FYNNEI. Between the trimmed V and J ends, which lost 3 bases and 2 bases, there was a span of 15 bases. The CDR3 runs to 16 residues.

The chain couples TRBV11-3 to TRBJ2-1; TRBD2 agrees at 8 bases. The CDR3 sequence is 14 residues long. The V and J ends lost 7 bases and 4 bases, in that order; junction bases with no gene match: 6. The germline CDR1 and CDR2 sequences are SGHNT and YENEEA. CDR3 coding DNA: TGTGCCAGCACCCGGGGGGGCGATTACAATGAGCAGTTCTTC. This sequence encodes CASTRGGDYNEQFF.

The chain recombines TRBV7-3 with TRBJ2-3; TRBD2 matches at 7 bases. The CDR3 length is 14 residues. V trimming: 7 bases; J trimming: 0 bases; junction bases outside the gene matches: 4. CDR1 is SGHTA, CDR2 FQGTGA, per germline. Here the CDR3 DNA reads TGTGCCAGCACCCACGGGGGGAGCACAGATACGCAGTATTTT. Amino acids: CASTHGGSTDTQYF.

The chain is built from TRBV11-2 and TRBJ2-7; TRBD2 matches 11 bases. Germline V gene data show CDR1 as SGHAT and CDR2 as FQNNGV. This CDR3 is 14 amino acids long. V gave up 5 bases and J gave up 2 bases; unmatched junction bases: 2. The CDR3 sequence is CASSLAGGPYEQYF. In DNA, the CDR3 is TGTGCCAGCAGCCTAGCGGGAGGTCCCTACGAGCAGTACTTC. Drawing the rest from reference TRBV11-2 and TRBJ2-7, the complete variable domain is EAGVAQSPRYKIIEKRQSVAFWCNPISGHATLYWYQQILGQGPKLLIQFQNNGVVDDSQLPKDRFSAERLKGVDSTLKIQPAKLEDSAVYLCASSLAGGPYEQYFGPGTRLTVT.

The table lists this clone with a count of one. CDR3 sequence: CASSSSGGVYEQYF. CDR3 in DNA: TGTGCCAGCAGCTCAAGCGGGGGGGTCTACGAGCAGTACTTC. The rearrangement uses TRBV7-2 and TRBJ2-7; TRBD2 matches at 10 bases. Germline CDR1 is SGHTA and CDR2 is FQGNSA. J gave up 3 bases and V 4 bases, and 3 bases lay outside the gene matches. The CDR3 is 14 amino acids.

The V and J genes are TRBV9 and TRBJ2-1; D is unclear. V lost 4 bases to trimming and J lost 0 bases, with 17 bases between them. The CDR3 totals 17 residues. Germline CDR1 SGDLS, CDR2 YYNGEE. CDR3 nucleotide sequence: TGTGCCAGCAGCCTCACTACCGACCCCGTCTCCTACAATGAGCAGTTCTTC. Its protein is CASSLTTDPVSYNEQFF.

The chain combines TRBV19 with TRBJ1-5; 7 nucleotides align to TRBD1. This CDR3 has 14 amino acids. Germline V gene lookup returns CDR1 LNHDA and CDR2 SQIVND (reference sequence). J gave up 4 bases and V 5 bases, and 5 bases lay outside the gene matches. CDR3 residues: CASSAGTANQPQHF. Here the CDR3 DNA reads TGTGCCAGTAGTGCAGGGACAGCGAATCAGCCCCAGCATTTT.

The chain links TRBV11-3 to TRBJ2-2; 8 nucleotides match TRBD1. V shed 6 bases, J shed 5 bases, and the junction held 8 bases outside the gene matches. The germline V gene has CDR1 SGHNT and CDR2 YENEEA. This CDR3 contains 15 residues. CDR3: CASRIGQGGTGELFF. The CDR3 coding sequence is TGTGCCAGCAGAATAGGACAGGGCGGGACCGGGGAGCTGTTTTTT.

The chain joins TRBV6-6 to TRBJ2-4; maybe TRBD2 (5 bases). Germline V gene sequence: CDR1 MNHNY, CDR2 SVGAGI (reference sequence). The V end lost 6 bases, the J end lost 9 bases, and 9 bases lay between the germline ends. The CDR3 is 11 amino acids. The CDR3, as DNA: TGTGCCAGCAGATTTGAGGGCATTCAGTACTTC. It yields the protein CASRFEGIQYF.

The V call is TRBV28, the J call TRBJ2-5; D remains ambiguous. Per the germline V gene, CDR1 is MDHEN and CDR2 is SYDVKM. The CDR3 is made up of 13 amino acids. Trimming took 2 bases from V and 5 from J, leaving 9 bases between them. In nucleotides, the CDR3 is TGTGCCAGCAGTTTAGTTAGTCTGGAGACCCAGTACTTC. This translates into CASSLVSLETQYF.

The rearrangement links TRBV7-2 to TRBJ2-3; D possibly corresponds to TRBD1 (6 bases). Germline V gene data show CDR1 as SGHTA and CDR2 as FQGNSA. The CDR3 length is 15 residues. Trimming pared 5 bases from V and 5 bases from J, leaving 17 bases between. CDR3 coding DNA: TGTGCCAGCAGCCCACGGTCAGGGGAAGGAGATACGCAGTATTTT. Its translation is CASSPRSGEGDTQYF. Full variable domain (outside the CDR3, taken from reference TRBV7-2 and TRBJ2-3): GAGVSQSPSNKVTEKGKDVELRCDPISGHTALYWYRQSLGQGLEFLIYFQGNSAPDKSGLPSDRFSAERTGGSVSTLTIQRTQQEDSAVYLCASSPRSGEGDTQYFGPGTRLTVL.

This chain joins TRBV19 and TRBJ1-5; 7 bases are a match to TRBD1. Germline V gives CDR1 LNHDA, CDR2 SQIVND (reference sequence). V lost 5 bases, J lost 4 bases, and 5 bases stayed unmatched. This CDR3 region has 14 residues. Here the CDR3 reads CASSPGDRNQPQHF. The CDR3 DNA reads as TGTGCCAGTAGTCCGGGGGACAGAAATCAGCCCCAGCATTTT.

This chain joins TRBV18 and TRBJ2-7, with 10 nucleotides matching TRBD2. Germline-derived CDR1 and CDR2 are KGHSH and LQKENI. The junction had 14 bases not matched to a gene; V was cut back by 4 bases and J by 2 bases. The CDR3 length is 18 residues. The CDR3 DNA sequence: TGTGCCAGCTCACGGACCGGGACTAGCGCTGTGAGTACCTACGAGCAGTACTTC. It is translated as CASSRTGTSAVSTYEQYF. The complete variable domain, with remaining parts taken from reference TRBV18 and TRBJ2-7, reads NAGVMQNPRHLVRRRGQEARLRCSPMKGHSHVYWYRQLPEEGLKFMVYLQKENIIDESGMPKERFSAEFPKEGPSILRIQQVVRGDSAAYFCASSRTGTSAVSTYEQYFGPGTRLTVT.

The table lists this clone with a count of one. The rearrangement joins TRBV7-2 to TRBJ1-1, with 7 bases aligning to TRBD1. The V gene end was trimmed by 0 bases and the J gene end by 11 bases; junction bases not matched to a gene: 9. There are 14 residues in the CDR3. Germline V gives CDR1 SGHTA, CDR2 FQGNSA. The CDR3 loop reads CASSLARTGSRAFF. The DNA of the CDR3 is TGTGCCAGCAGCTTAGCCCGGACAGGTTCTCGTGCTTTCTTT.

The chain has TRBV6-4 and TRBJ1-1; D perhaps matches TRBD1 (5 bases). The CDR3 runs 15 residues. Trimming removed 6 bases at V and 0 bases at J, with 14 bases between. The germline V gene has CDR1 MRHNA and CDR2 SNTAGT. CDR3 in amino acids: CASRENGHLNTEAFF. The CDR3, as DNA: TGTGCCAGCAGGGAGAATGGACATTTGAACACTGAAGCTTTCTTT.

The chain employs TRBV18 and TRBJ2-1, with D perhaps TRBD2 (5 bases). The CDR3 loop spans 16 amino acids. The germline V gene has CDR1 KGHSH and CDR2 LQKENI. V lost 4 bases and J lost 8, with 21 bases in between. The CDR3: CASSRRTRPQGDEQFF. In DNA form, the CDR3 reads TGTGCCAGCTCACGACGAACTAGGCCTCAAGGCGATGAGCAGTTCTTC.

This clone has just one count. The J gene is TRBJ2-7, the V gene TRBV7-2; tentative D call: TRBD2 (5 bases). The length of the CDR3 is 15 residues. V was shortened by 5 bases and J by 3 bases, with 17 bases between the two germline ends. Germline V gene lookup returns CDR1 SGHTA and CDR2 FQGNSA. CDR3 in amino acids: CASSPVRVPYYEQYF. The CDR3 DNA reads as TGTGCCAGCAGCCCCGTGAGGGTACCGTACTACGAGCAGTACTTC.

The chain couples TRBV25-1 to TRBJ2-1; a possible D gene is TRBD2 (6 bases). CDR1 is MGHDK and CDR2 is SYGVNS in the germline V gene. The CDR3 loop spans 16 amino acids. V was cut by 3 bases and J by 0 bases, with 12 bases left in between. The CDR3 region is CASSDPSASSYNEQFF. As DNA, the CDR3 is TGTGCCAGCAGTGACCCTAGCGCAAGCTCCTACAATGAGCAGTTCTTC.